Each of the 6 T cell receptor beta chains below was sequenced from the same sample in a study of T cell repertoires in cytomegalovirus infection. From the reads, TCRdb called clonotypes with MiXCR, one entry per CDR3 protein. The sample carries roughly 720,000 distinct CDR3 sequences, 35% recorded once. Sequenced sample: PBMCs. The receptors shown here come from a human donor in good health (CMV status not recorded). Some clones in this sample may be carry-over from other donors' samples.

The chain couples TRBV2 to TRBJ2-3; 10 bases match TRBD2. J lost 2 bases, V lost 6 bases, and 11 bases had no gene match. The CDR3 runs 17 residues. Germline V gene lookup returns CDR1 SNHLY and CDR2 FYNNEI. The CDR3 region has the DNA TGTGCCAGCAGAGACGATAGCGGGGGGCCTGTCACAGATACGCAGTATTTT. This translates into CASRDDSGGPVTDTQYF.

This clonotype was seen a few times. The chain is built from TRBV7-8 and TRBJ2-2; the D is unclear. The CDR3 covers 13 residues. CDR1 is SGHVS, CDR2 FQNEAQ, per germline. V shed 2 bases and J shed 6 bases, with 7 bases lying between them. This CDR3 is CASSLILSGELFF. The CDR3 DNA sequence: TGTGCCAGCAGCTTAATATTATCCGGGGAGCTGTTTTTT.

V usage is TRBV28 and J usage is TRBJ2-4; either TRBD1 or TRBD2 may fit D (5 bases each). Trimming stripped 11 bases from V and 0 bases from J, with 14 bases between. Germline CDR1 reads MDHEN; CDR2 reads SYDVKM. This CDR3 has 14 residues. The CDR3 spells CASRTLGAKNIQYF. The CDR3 nucleotides are TGTGCCTCCAGGACACTAGGAGCCAAAAACATTCAGTACTTC.

This clonotype has more than one count but fewer than ten. The chain couples TRBV2 to TRBJ2-3, with D uncertain. V dropped 7 bases and J dropped 3 bases, with 14 bases sitting between them. The V gene's germline CDR1 is SNHLY and CDR2 FYNNEI. The CDR3 has 14 amino acids. The CDR3 here is CASMSRPGTDTQYF. DNA of the CDR3: TGTGCCAGCATGAGCCGCCCTGGGACAGATACGCAGTATTTT.

This clonotype was counted ten times or more. J is TRBJ1-5 and V is TRBV7-6; 10 bases match TRBD1. The CDR3 is 17 residues long. The ends lost 5 bases at V and 1 base at J; junction bases unmatched: 8. CDR1 is SGHVS, CDR2 FNYEAQ, per germline. CDR3 loop: CASSPSVGQGSNQPQHF. The CDR3 bases are TGTGCCAGCAGCCCCTCTGTGGGACAGGGGAGCAATCAGCCCCAGCATTTT.

This chain links TRBV10-3 with TRBJ1-4, with 7 nucleotides matching TRBD1. This CDR3 is built from 14 residues. Germline CDR1 reads ENHRY; CDR2 reads SYGVKD. J lost 5 bases, V lost 3 bases, and 3 bases had no gene match. CDR3 bases: TGTGCCATCAGTGAACAGGGGCCGAATGAAAAACTGTTTTTT. Amino acid sequence: CAISEQGPNEKLFF.